The sequence of this T cell receptor (beta chain) was determined in a study of blood T cells in healthy people across ages. Study observations and caveats: Donors of long life had a larger count of naive CD4+ cells and greater diversity than aged donors. It was held that the diversity estimates obtained from one million T cells were underestimates.

The V gene lost 0 bases and the J gene lost 2 bases, with 7 bases spanning the gap. Germline lookup yields CDR1 MNHEY and CDR2 SVGAGI. CDR3 size: 15 residues. Isolation of PBMCs gave at least 6 million cells per sample. As concerns this clonotype: What it recognizes is unknown.

A second roughly 7 to 11 cycle PCR used barcoded and J-beta primers. Carrying 12 random nucleotides, a template-switch adaptor labeled each individual cDNA molecule. TCRdb re-analysed the 5' RACE reads in MiXCR, keeping a single row per CDR3 protein. Among some 1.5 million distinct CDR3 sequences listed, under 55% were seen once. The V call is TRBV6-5, the J call TRBJ1-4, with D uncertain. Specimen: blood. This clonotype was sampled from a woman under 30 in good health. The CDR3 sequence is CASSYSIQTNEKLFF. DNA for the CDR3: TGTGCCAGCAGTTACTCGATACAGACTAATGAAAAACTGTTTTTT.